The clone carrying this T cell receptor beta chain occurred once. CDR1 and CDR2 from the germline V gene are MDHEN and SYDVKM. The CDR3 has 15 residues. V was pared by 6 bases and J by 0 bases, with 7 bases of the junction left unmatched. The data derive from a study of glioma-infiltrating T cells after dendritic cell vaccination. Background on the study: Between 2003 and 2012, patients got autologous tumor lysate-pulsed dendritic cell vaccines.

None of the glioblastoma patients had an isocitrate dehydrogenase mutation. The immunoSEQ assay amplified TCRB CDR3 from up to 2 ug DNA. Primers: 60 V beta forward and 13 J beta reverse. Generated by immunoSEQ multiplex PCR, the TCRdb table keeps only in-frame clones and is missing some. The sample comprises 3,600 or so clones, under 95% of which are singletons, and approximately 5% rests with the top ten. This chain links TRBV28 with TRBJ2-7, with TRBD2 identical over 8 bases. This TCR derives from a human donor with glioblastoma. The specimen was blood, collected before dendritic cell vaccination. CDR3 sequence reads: CASSLSGRSSYEQYF. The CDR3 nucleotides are TGTGCCAGCAGCTTGAGCGGGAGAAGCTCCTACGAGCAGTACTTC.